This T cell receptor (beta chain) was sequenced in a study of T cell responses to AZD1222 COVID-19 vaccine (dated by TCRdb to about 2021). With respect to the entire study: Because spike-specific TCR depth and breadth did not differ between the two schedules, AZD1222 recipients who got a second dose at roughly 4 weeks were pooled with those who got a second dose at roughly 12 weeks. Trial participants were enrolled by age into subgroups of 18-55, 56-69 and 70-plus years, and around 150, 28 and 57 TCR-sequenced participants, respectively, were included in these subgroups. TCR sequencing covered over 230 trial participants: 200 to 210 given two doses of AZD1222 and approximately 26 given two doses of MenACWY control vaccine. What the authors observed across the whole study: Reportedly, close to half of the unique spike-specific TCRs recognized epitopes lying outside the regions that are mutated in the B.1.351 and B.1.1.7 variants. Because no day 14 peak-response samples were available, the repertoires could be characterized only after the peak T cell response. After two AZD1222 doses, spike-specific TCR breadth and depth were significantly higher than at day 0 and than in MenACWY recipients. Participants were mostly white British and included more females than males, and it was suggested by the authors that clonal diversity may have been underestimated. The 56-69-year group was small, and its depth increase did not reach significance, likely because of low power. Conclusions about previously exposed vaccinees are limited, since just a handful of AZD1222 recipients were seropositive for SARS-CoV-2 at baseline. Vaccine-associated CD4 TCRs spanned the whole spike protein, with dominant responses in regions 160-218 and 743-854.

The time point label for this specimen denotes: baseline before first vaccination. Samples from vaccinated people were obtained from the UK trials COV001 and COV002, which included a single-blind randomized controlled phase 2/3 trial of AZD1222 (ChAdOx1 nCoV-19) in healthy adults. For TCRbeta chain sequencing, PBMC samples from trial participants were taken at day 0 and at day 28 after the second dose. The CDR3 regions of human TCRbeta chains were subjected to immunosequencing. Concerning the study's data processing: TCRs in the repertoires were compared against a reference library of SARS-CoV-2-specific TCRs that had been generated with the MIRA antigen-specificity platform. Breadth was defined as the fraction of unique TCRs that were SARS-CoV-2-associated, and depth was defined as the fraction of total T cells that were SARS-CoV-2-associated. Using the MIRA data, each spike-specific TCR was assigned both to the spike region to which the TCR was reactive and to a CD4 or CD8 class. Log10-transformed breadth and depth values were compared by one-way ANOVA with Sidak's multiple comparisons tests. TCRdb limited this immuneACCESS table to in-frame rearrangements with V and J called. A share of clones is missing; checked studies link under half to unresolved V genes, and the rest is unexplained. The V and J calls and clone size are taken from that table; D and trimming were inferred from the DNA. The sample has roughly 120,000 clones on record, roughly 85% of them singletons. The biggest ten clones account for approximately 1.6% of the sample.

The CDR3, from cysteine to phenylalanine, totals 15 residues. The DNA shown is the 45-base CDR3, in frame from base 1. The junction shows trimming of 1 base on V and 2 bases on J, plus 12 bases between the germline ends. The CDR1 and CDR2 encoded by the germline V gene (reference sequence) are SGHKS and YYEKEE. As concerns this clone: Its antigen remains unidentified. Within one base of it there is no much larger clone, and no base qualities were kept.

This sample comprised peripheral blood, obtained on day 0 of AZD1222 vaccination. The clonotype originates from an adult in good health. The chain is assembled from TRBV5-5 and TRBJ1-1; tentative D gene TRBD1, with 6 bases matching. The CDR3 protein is CASSLFSGANTEAFF. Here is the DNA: TGTGCCAGCAGCTTGTTTTCGGGGGCCAACACTGAAGCTTTCTTT.